Following are 25 T cell receptor beta chains from one sample sequenced in a study of blood T cell repertoires in COVID-19. The table came from immunoSEQ multiplex PCR; TCRdb's copy has only in-frame clones and leaves some out. Of about 330,000 clones listed, more than 70% are singletons. The sequenced sample was PBMCs or T cells enriched from blood (not recorded which). These receptors came from a woman aged 25 to 39 who had recovered from COVID-19.

V and J are TRBV30 and TRBJ1-2; 10 bases are a match to TRBD1. CDR3 length equals 16 residues. Germline V gene data show CDR1 as GTSNPN and CDR2 as SVGIG (reference sequence). J lost 3 bases, V lost 4 bases, and 11 bases had no gene match. The CDR3 DNA sequence: TGTGCCTGGACCTATAACCCGGGACAGGGGTACTATGGCTACACCTTC. This sequence encodes CAWTYNPGQGYYGYTF.

CDR3 sequence reads: CASRSPGRTQYF. In DNA form, the CDR3 reads TGTGCCAGCCGGTCACCAGGGCGGACCCAGTACTTC. V usage is TRBV28 and J usage is TRBJ2-5, with D tentatively TRBD1 (5 bases). Germline assignment: CDR1 MDHEN and CDR2 SYDVKM. V lost 8 bases to trimming and J lost 7 bases, with 14 bases between them. The CDR3 is 12 amino acids. Full variable domain (missing parts from reference TRBV28 and TRBJ2-5): DVKVTQSSRYLVKRTGEKVFLECVQDMDHENMFWYRQDPGLGLRLIYFSYDVKMKEKGDIPEGYSVSREKKERFSLILESASTNQTSMYLCASRSPGRTQYFGPGTRLLVL.

The chain has TRBV9 and TRBJ2-7, with TRBD1 matching 9 bases. Unmatched junction bases numbered 5, after V lost 2 bases and J lost 5 bases. The CDR3 loop spans 14 amino acids. The germline V gene encodes CDR1 SGDLS and CDR2 YYNGEE. CDR3 sequence: CASSVGTGSDEQYF. CDR3 in DNA: TGTGCCAGCAGCGTCGGGACAGGGTCGGACGAGCAGTACTTC.

This clone was observed a single time. The rearrangement uses TRBV9 and TRBJ1-3; D gene uncertain. V gave up 3 bases and J gave up 1 base, with 11 bases separating them. CDR1 is SGDLS and CDR2 is YYNGEE in the germline V gene. The length of the CDR3 is 15 residues. CDR3 amino acids: CASSGEGGSGNTIYF. The DNA for the CDR3 is TGTGCCAGCAGCGGGGAGGGAGGGTCTGGAAACACCATATATTTT.

This chain connects TRBV5-5 to TRBJ1-1, with 7 bases aligning to TRBD1. Germline V CDR1 and CDR2: SGHKS, YYEKEE (reference sequence). Losses at the gene ends were 4 bases for V and 4 bases for J; bases not matched to a gene: 10. The CDR3 is made up of 15 amino acids. The DNA of the CDR3 is TGTGCCAGCAGCCCAGGGCAGGGGGAAGCCACTGAAGCTTTCTTT. Amino acid sequence: CASSPGQGEATEAFF.

The J gene is TRBJ1-6, the V gene TRBV12-5, with D perhaps TRBD1 (6 bases). The CDR3 extends over 14 amino acids. In germline, CDR1 is LGHNT, CDR2 FRNRAP. V dropped 3 bases and J dropped 10 bases, with 13 bases sitting between them. The CDR3 nucleotides read TGTGCTAGTGGTTTAGGGGGTTTCGACTCACCCCTCCACTTT. This translates into CASGLGGFDSPLHF.

This clone was seen once. The V call is TRBV28, the J call TRBJ2-7; TRBD1 matches 7 bases. This CDR3 is built from 13 residues. The germline V gene has CDR1 MDHEN and CDR2 SYDVKM. Trimming took 6 bases from V and 5 from J; bases not matched to a gene: 7. CDR3 coding DNA: TGTGCCAGCAGCCTTTATGGACAGGACGAGCAGTACTTC. The encoded protein is CASSLYGQDEQYF.

The chain has TRBV5-1 and TRBJ1-1, with a weak D call TRBD1 (5 bases). The germline V gene has CDR1 SGHRS and CDR2 YFSETQ. The CDR3 is 14 amino acids. V dropped 4 bases and J dropped 1 base, with 11 bases sitting between them. The CDR3 loop is CASSKWGENTEAFF. The CDR3 region has the DNA TGCGCCAGCAGCAAGTGGGGGGAGAACACTGAAGCTTTCTTT. Full variable domain (remainder filled in from reference TRBV5-1 and TRBJ1-1): KAGVTQTPRYLIKTRGQQVTLSCSPISGHRSVSWYQQTPGQGLQFLFEYFSETQRNKGNFPGRFSGRQFSNSRSEMNVSTLELGDSALYLCASSKWGENTEAFFGQGTRLTVV.

V gene TRBV5-6 combines with J gene TRBJ2-7; 7 positions match TRBD2. J was trimmed by 6 bases and V by 4 bases; bases with no gene match: 10. Germline loops: CDR1 SGHDT, CDR2 YYEEEE. There are 14 residues in the CDR3. CDR3 in DNA: TGTGCCAGCAGCCGGGCGGGGAGGGGAAGCGAGCAGTACTTC. Amino acid sequence: CASSRAGRGSEQYF.

This CDR3 is CASSVQGEGNSPLHF. The CDR3 DNA reads as TGTGCCAGCAGTGTACAGGGGGAGGGTAATTCACCCCTCCACTTT. The V and J genes are TRBV2 and TRBJ1-6; TRBD1 agrees at 8 bases. V shed 4 bases and J 6 bases; nucleotides not matched to a gene: 5. The CDR3 contains 15 residues. Germline values: CDR1 SNHLY, CDR2 FYNNEI.

The chain employs TRBV18 and TRBJ1-2, with 7 bases aligning to TRBD1. J gave up 2 bases and V 3 bases, and 12 bases lay outside the gene matches. Germline loops: CDR1 KGHSH, CDR2 LQKENI. There are 17 residues in the CDR3. This chain's CDR3 is CASSPLGLTGANYGYTF. CDR3 in DNA: TGTGCCAGCTCACCGCTAGGGTTAACAGGGGCCAACTATGGCTACACCTTC. Full variable domain (outside the CDR3, taken from reference TRBV18 and TRBJ1-2): NAGVMQNPRHLVRRRGQEARLRCSPMKGHSHVYWYRQLPEEGLKFMVYLQKENIIDESGMPKERFSAEFPKEGPSILRIQQVVRGDSAAYFCASSPLGLTGANYGYTFGSGTRLTVV.

This clone was observed a few times. This chain links TRBV28 with TRBJ1-5, with TRBD1 matching 8 bases. The V gene's germline CDR1 is MDHEN and CDR2 SYDVKM. The J segment lost 7 bases and the V segment lost 9 bases, leaving 11 bases of the junction unmatched. This CDR3 is built from 14 residues. CDR3 nucleotide sequence: TGTGCCAGTACAACCGGGACAGGTGGACAGCCCCAGCATTTT. Amino acids: CASTTGTGGQPQHF.

The rearrangement joins TRBV2 to TRBJ2-7; 13 positions match TRBD2. The CDR3 runs to 15 residues. Germline V gene sequence: CDR1 SNHLY, CDR2 FYNNEI. The V and J ends lost 6 bases and 7 bases, in that order; junction bases with no gene match: 9. CDR3 nucleotide sequence: TGTGCCAGCAGGAGGACTAGCGGGGGCTCTACGGAGCAGTACTTC. Translation gives CASRRTSGGSTEQYF.

The chain uses TRBV5-1 and TRBJ2-1, with TRBD2 matching over 11 bases. Germline V gives CDR1 SGHRS, CDR2 YFSETQ. There are 16 residues in the CDR3. Unmatched junction bases numbered 13, after V lost 5 bases and J lost 9 bases. The CDR3 bases are TGCGCCAGCAGTTCCCTAGCGGGGGGCTCCCTTAGTGAGCAGTTCTTC. This encodes CASSSLAGGSLSEQFF.

V usage is TRBV5-4 and J usage is TRBJ1-1, with TRBD1 matching 8 bases. CDR3 length: 15 amino acids. V lost 4 bases, J lost 4 bases, and 9 bases stayed unmatched. Germline V CDR1 and CDR2: SGHNT, YYREEE (reference sequence). CDR3 in amino acids: CASSGIRQGSTEAFF. In DNA form, the CDR3 reads TGTGCCAGCAGCGGAATTCGACAGGGGAGCACTGAAGCTTTCTTT.

The V gene is TRBV18, the J gene TRBJ2-1; 8 bases map to TRBD1. The CDR3 contains 15 residues. Germline lookup yields CDR1 KGHSH and CDR2 LQKENI. The J segment lost 8 bases and the V segment lost 4 bases, leaving 10 bases of the junction unmatched. The CDR3, as DNA: TGTGCCAGCTCACTTACCAGGACAGGGTCCCATGAGCAGTTCTTC. Translated: CASSLTRTGSHEQFF.

The CDR3 loop reads CASSLASWEVPYEQYF. The CDR3 DNA is TGTGCCAGCAGCTTAGCGAGTTGGGAGGTACCCTACGAGCAGTACTTC. This sequence joins TRBV7-8 and TRBJ2-7; perhaps TRBD2 as D (6 bases). The V gene's germline CDR1 is SGHVS and CDR2 FQNEAQ. V lost 0 bases to trimming and J lost 2 bases, with 14 bases between them. The CDR3 contains 16 residues.

CDR3 coding DNA: TGTGCCAGCAGCCAACATGGGAACACTGAAGCTTTCTTT. Protein: CASSQHGNTEAFF. The chain carries TRBV11-3 and TRBJ1-1; no firm D call. The germline CDR1 and CDR2 sequences are SGHNT and YENEEA. The CDR3 has 13 residues. V lost 5 bases to trimming and J lost 1 base, with 8 bases between them.

The chain is built from TRBV7-9 and TRBJ1-1; the match to TRBD1 covers 8 bases. Germline-derived CDR1 and CDR2 are SEHNR and FQNEAQ (reference sequence). This CDR3 is built from 15 residues. V was clipped by 6 bases and J by 5 bases; unmatched bases: 11. CDR3 nucleotides: TGTGCCAGCAGGCCTCGACAGGGGCTGGGGACTGAAGCTTTCTTT. As protein: CASRPRQGLGTEAFF.

This clone has a handful of counts. The chain uses TRBV7-9 and TRBJ1-1; D is ambiguous. The CDR3 contains 19 residues. Between the trimmed V and J ends, which lost 0 bases and 0 bases, there was a span of 20 bases. The germline gives CDR1 SEHNR, CDR2 FQNEAQ (reference sequence). CDR3 nucleotide sequence: TGTGCCAGCAGCTTAGCCTTACTTAGGACGGGGAAATTGAACACTGAAGCTTTCTTT. Its translation: CASSLALLRTGKLNTEAFF.

This chain links TRBV6-5 with TRBJ1-2, with D unresolved. Per germline, CDR1 MNHEY and CDR2 SVGAGI. Trimming pared 4 bases from V and 4 bases from J, leaving 13 bases between. The CDR3 runs 14 residues. The CDR3 spells CASSSLSGAYGYTF. The CDR3 DNA is TGTGCCAGCAGTTCTCTCAGTGGTGCCTATGGCTACACCTTC.

CDR3 protein: CATSEGAYSNQPQHF. DNA of the CDR3: TGTGCCACCAGTGAAGGGGCTTATAGCAATCAGCCCCAGCATTTT. The rearrangement uses TRBV24-1 and TRBJ1-5, with D possibly TRBD1 on 5 matching bases. Per germline, CDR1 KGHDR and CDR2 SFDVKD. This CDR3 comprises 15 residues. With 4 bases removed from V and 0 bases from J, the gap between germline ends came to 9 bases.

The J gene is TRBJ2-7, the V gene TRBV3-1 (or the pseudogene TRBV3-2), with 7 bases matching TRBD1. Germline V CDR1 and CDR2: LGHDT, YNNKEL (reference sequence). V trimming: 0 bases; J trimming: 0 bases; junction bases outside the gene matches: 8. The CDR3 has 17 residues. CDR3 in DNA: TGTGCCAGCAGCCAAGATGCAGGGGGATGGAGCTCCTACGAGCAGTACTTC. Protein product: CASSQDAGGWSSYEQYF.

This sequence joins TRBV30 and TRBJ1-4, with D hard to call. V lost 3 bases to trimming and J lost 0 bases, with 8 bases between them. This CDR3 is 14 amino acids long. CDR1 and CDR2 from the germline V gene are GTSNPN and SVGIG (reference sequence). DNA of the CDR3: TGTGCCTGGAGGGGAGGTGCAACTAATGAAAAACTGTTTTTT. It specifies CAWRGGATNEKLFF.

The chain links TRBV7-6 to TRBJ1-2; D is uncertain. Per the germline V gene, CDR1 is SGHVS and CDR2 is FNYEAQ. The CDR3 sequence is 13 residues long. Trimming cost V 4 bases and J 6 bases, with 12 bases left between them. The CDR3 is CASSSGAVHGYTF. The CDR3 DNA is TGTGCCAGCAGCTCCGGCGCGGTTCATGGCTACACCTTC.